The 21 T cell receptor beta chains below were found in one sample sequenced in a study of cytomegalovirus exposure and HLA in healthy donors. It was with 60 Vbeta and 13 Jbeta primers that the PCR ran. Clones were sequenced by immunoSEQ multiplex PCR, and TCRdb holds only the in-frame ones, with some missing. The table lists approximately 240,000 clones, 82% of them singletons, with 4.5% to 6% in the top ten. Sample: PBMCs. The origin of the receptors is a middle-aged woman in good health and CMV-seropositive.

The J gene is TRBJ2-5, the V gene TRBV15; 7 positions match TRBD1. The V gene's germline CDR1 is LNHNV and CDR2 YYDKDF (reference sequence). V shed 1 base, J shed 2 bases, and the junction held 4 bases outside the gene matches. This CDR3 comprises 15 residues. The CDR3 nucleotides read TGTGCCACCAGCAGAGTACGGGACAGTCAAGAGACCCAGTACTTC. The encoded protein is CATSRVRDSQETQYF.

The rearrangement links TRBV4-3 to TRBJ1-5, with 9 bases that match TRBD1. Germline loops: CDR1 LGHNA, CDR2 YSLEER. The CDR3 is made up of 16 amino acids. J gave up 6 bases and V 0 bases, and 6 bases lay outside the gene matches. The CDR3 sequence: CASSQERGQGFQPQHF. CDR3 bases: TGCGCCAGCAGCCAAGAAAGGGGACAGGGCTTTCAGCCCCAGCATTTT.

The rearrangement links TRBV30 to TRBJ2-7; no clear D. The germline CDR1 and CDR2 sequences are GTSNPN and SVGIG (reference sequence). The CDR3 extends over 13 amino acids. V lost 2 bases, J lost 9 bases, and 17 bases lay in between. The CDR3 loop is CAWSLRPPRGQYF. The CDR3 DNA follows: TGTGCCTGGAGTCTCCGACCCCCCCGAGGGCAGTACTTC.

This clone came up once. The chain recombines TRBV9 with TRBJ2-1, with 7 bases lining up with TRBD2. The germline CDR1 and CDR2 sequences are SGDLS and YYNGEE. This CDR3 has 16 residues. V dropped 0 bases and J dropped 0; count of bases not matched to a gene: 3. The CDR3 region has the DNA TGTGCCAGCAGCGTAGGGGGGGGTTTCTCCTACAATGAGCAGTTCTTC. This encodes CASSVGGGFSYNEQFF.

The chain joins TRBV28 to TRBJ1-1; 7 bases are shared with TRBD1. This CDR3 is 14 amino acids long. With V trimmed by 5 bases and J by 1 base, 4 bases remained unmatched. In germline, CDR1 is MDHEN, CDR2 SYDVKM. The chain's CDR3 is CASSPTGENTEAFF. In DNA form, the CDR3 reads TGTGCCAGCAGTCCTACAGGGGAGAACACTGAAGCTTTCTTT.

The V and J genes are TRBV27 and TRBJ1-5, with 9 nucleotides matching TRBD1. The V and J ends lost 5 bases and 4 bases, in that order; junction bases with no gene match: 6. The CDR3 covers 15 residues. CDR1 and CDR2 from the germline V gene are MNHEY and SMNVEV (reference sequence). The CDR3 sequence is CASSPGDRANQPQHF. In DNA form, the CDR3 reads TGTGCCAGCAGTCCAGGGGACAGGGCAAATCAGCCCCAGCATTTT.

V usage is TRBV6-5 and J usage is TRBJ1-5; no reliable D call. This CDR3 has 15 residues. The V gene's germline CDR1 is MNHEY and CDR2 SVGAGI. The V end lost 0 bases, the J end lost 1 base, and 7 bases lay between the germline ends. This CDR3 is CASSYSTESNQPQHF. CDR3 in DNA: TGTGCCAGCAGTTACTCCACAGAAAGCAATCAGCCCCAGCATTTT.

This chain connects TRBV28 to TRBJ1-1, with D perhaps TRBD1 (6 bases). Germline CDR1 and CDR2: MDHEN and SYDVKM. The CDR3 spans 16 residues. The V gene lost 8 bases and the J gene lost 4 bases, with 23 bases spanning the gap. CDR3 protein: CASPQRAGDPTTEAFF. The CDR3 coding sequence is TGTGCCAGCCCCCAGAGAGCAGGGGACCCAACCACTGAAGCTTTCTTT.

The V and J genes are TRBV4-3 and TRBJ1-2; TRBD1 might be the D (6 bases). Looked up from germline, CDR1 is LGHNA and CDR2 is YSLEER. V shed 0 bases and J shed 4 bases, with 12 bases lying between them. The CDR3 loop spans 15 amino acids. In DNA, the CDR3 is TGCGCCAGCAGCCAAGATCGCGGACAGCTCTATGGCTACACCTTC. This gives the protein CASSQDRGQLYGYTF.

This clone appeared a single time. The rearrangement links TRBV7-3 to TRBJ2-3; 7 bases fit TRBD2. V gave up 3 bases and J gave up 0 bases; unmatched junction bases: 3. There are 15 residues in the CDR3. The germline V gene encodes CDR1 SGHTA and CDR2 FQGTGA. The CDR3 sequence is CASSFSGSSTDTQYF. CDR3 nucleotide sequence: TGTGCCAGCAGCTTTAGCGGGTCTAGCACAGATACGCAGTATTTT.

This clone was counted a single time. This chain uses TRBV4-2 with TRBJ2-7; D remains unclear. The CDR3 is made up of 16 amino acids. Trimming took off 4 bases at V and 1 base at J, with 17 bases between the two ends. Germline V gene sequence: CDR1 LGHNA, CDR2 YNFKEQ. The DNA for the CDR3 is TGTGCCAGCAGCCCGACCGCAACTATTGGATCCTACGAGCAGTACTTC. Protein sequence: CASSPTATIGSYEQYF.

The rearrangement uses TRBV19 and TRBJ2-7; perhaps TRBD2 as D (6 bases). CDR3 length: 13 amino acids. V was trimmed by 3 bases and J by 4 bases, leaving 10 bases between them. Germline V gene lookup returns CDR1 LNHDA and CDR2 SQIVND (reference sequence). This CDR3 is CASSIGGGYEQYF. The CDR3 coding sequence is TGTGCCAGTAGTATCGGGGGAGGATACGAGCAGTACTTC.

The V and J genes are TRBV30 and TRBJ1-1; D is undetermined. V shed 2 bases and J shed 0 bases, with 7 bases lying between them. The CDR3 has 13 amino acids. Germline-derived CDR1 and CDR2 are GTSNPN and SVGIG (reference sequence). CDR3 bases: TGTGCCTGGAGTCCTATTATGAACACTGAAGCTTTCTTT. As protein: CAWSPIMNTEAFF. Looking up the rest from reference TRBV30 and TRBJ1-1 gives the full variable domain: SQTIHQWPATLVQPVGSPLSLECTVEGTSNPNLYWYRQAAGRGLQLLFYSVGIGQISSEVPQNLSASRPQDRQFILSSKKLLLSDSGFYLCAWSPIMNTEAFFGQGTRLTVV.

A note on this clone: Other DNA sequences of this sample code for an identical CDR3. This chain joins TRBV30 and TRBJ1-2; D remains ambiguous. There are 11 residues in the CDR3. Trimming pared 2 bases from V and 2 bases from J, leaving 3 bases between. Germline V gives CDR1 GTSNPN, CDR2 SVGIG (reference sequence). This CDR3 is CAWSLNYGYTF. The CDR3 bases are TGTGCCTGGAGTTTAAACTATGGCTACACCTTC.

This clone has more than one count but fewer than ten. V and J are TRBV11-2 and TRBJ2-7, with no clear D. The V end lost 5 bases, the J end lost 2 bases, and 4 bases lay between the germline ends. Per the germline V gene, CDR1 is SGHAT and CDR2 is FQNNGV. This CDR3 is 11 amino acids long. The CDR3 nucleotides are TGTGCCAGCAGCCGGGCCTACGAGCAGTACTTC. Its protein is CASSRAYEQYF.

This chain's CDR3 is CASSDSETGGLAFF. The CDR3 DNA is TGTGCCAGCAGCGACTCGGAGACAGGGGGCTTGGCTTTCTTT. The chain uses TRBV5-6 and TRBJ1-1; 10 nucleotides agree with TRBD1. This CDR3 comprises 14 residues. With V trimmed by 4 bases and J by 11 bases, 11 bases remained unmatched. CDR1 and CDR2 from the germline V gene are SGHDT and YYEEEE.

V and J are TRBV30 and TRBJ2-3, with 11 nucleotides matching TRBD2. The ends lost 1 base at V and 1 base at J; junction bases unmatched: 1. CDR1 and CDR2 (germline): GTSNPN, SVGIG (reference sequence). The CDR3 contains 15 residues. The CDR3 DNA reads as TGTGCCTGGAGTGCACTAGCGGGGGGCACAGATACGCAGTATTTT. Translated: CAWSALAGGTDTQYF. The full variable domain, completed using reference TRBV30 and TRBJ2-3, is SQTIHQWPATLVQPVGSPLSLECTVEGTSNPNLYWYRQAAGRGLQLLFYSVGIGQISSEVPQNLSASRPQDRQFILSSKKLLLSDSGFYLCAWSALAGGTDTQYFGPGTRLTVL.

The chain is built from TRBV19 and TRBJ1-2; D is ambiguous. Germline V gene lookup returns CDR1 LNHDA and CDR2 SQIVND (reference sequence). The CDR3 is 11 residues long. Trimming took 5 bases from V and 2 from J, leaving 3 bases between them. This CDR3 is CASSLNYGYTF. The DNA for the CDR3 is TGTGCCAGTAGTCTCAACTATGGCTACACCTTC.

The chain has TRBV20-1 and TRBJ1-2; perhaps TRBD1 as D (5 bases). Germline V CDR1 and CDR2: DFQATT, SNEGSKA (reference sequence). This CDR3 region has 11 residues. V lost 3 bases to trimming and J lost 8 bases, with 10 bases between them. As DNA, the CDR3 is TGCAGTGCTAGGAGTGGGGGGGGCTACACCTTC. This encodes CSARSGGGYTF.

The rearrangement uses TRBV12-5 and TRBJ2-1, with D uncertain. The CDR3 sequence is 13 residues long. V was shortened by 2 bases and J by 4 bases, with 6 bases between the two germline ends. CDR1 LGHNT and CDR2 FRNRAP come from the germline V gene. This CDR3 reads CASGLSRYNEQFF. The CDR3 DNA reads TGTGCTAGTGGTTTGTCCCGTTACAATGAGCAGTTCTTC.

The rearrangement uses TRBV6-6 and TRBJ2-7; TRBD1 might be the D (6 bases). The germline gives CDR1 MNHNY, CDR2 SVGAGI (reference sequence). CDR3 length equals 14 residues. V was trimmed by 1 base and J by 0 bases, leaving 7 bases between them. The CDR3, as DNA: TGTGCCAGCAGTTACTACAGGGACTCCTACGAGCAGTACTTC. It encodes CASSYYRDSYEQYF.